One sample yielded the 9 T cell receptor beta chains listed below, sequenced in a study of T cell repertoires in cytomegalovirus infection. TCRdb ran MiXCR on the reads and lists one entry per CDR3 protein. The top ten clones hold roughly a tenth of a sample with hundreds of thousands of distinct CDR3 sequences, over 9% of them seen once. Source material: PBMCs. These receptors were taken from a human donor in good health (CMV status not recorded). Some clones in this sample may be carry-over from other donors' samples.

This clonotype occurred many times. The chain is built from TRBV29-1 and TRBJ2-2; 7 bases are shared with TRBD2. Germline V gives CDR1 SQVTM, CDR2 ANQGSEA. J gave up 5 bases and V 6 bases, and 3 bases lay outside the gene matches. The CDR3 runs to 12 residues. CDR3 region: CSVASGTGELFF. The CDR3 DNA follows: TGCAGCGTAGCTAGCGGAACCGGGGAGCTGTTTTTT.

The chain carries TRBV20-1 and TRBJ1-2; possibly TRBD1 for D (6 bases). V was cut by 1 base and J by 2 bases, with 11 bases left in between. In germline, CDR1 is DFQATT, CDR2 SNEGSKA (reference sequence). CDR3 length: 14 residues. The CDR3 here is CSARVPRGNYGYTF. For the CDR3, the DNA is TGCAGTGCTAGAGTCCCGAGGGGGAACTATGGCTACACCTTC.

This clonotype was recorded many times. V is TRBV6-4 and J is TRBJ2-3; 7 nucleotides match TRBD2. Germline V lookup: CDR1 MRHNA, CDR2 SNTAGT. V dropped 5 bases and J dropped 3; count of bases not matched to a gene: 11. The length of the CDR3 is 16 residues. CDR3 sequence reads: CASSPRSAGETDTQYF. As DNA, the CDR3 is TGTGCCAGCAGTCCCCGCTCGGCGGGAGAGACAGATACGCAGTATTTT.

The chain uses TRBV29-1 and TRBJ1-2, with 11 bases matching TRBD1. Germline-derived CDR1 and CDR2 are SQVTM and ANQGSEA. V dropped 1 base and J dropped 5; count of bases not matched to a gene: 12. The CDR3 is made up of 17 amino acids. CDR3 sequence (DNA): TGCAGCGTTGAAGTCTTCATTCCGGGACAGGGGGTGTATGGCTACACCTTC. It codes for CSVEVFIPGQGVYGYTF.

This clonotype was recorded many times. The chain couples TRBV14 to TRBJ2-1; the D gene is possibly TRBD2 (6 bases). The CDR3 is 13 residues long. The V gene's germline CDR1 is SGHDN and CDR2 FVKESK. V was pared by 5 bases and J by 6 bases, with 11 bases between. The CDR3 reads CASSSWGVNEQFF. CDR3 DNA sequence: TGTGCCAGCAGCTCCTGGGGGGTCAATGAGCAGTTCTTC.

This clonotype was detected many times. The V and J genes are TRBV18 and TRBJ1-5, with 9 bases identical to TRBD1. The CDR3 totals 14 residues. Germline V CDR1 and CDR2: KGHSH, LQKENI. V shed 2 bases, J shed 5 bases, and the junction held 1 base outside the gene matches. The CDR3 reads CASSPGTGHQPQHF. The CDR3 DNA reads as TGTGCCAGCTCACCAGGGACAGGGCATCAGCCCCAGCATTTT.

The V call is TRBV10-3, the J call TRBJ2-1; the match to TRBD2 covers 7 bases. Trimming cost V 6 bases and J 2 bases; bases outside gene matches: 7. Germline V lookup: CDR1 ENHRY, CDR2 SYGVKD. CDR3 length: 15 residues. In nucleotides, the CDR3 is TGTGCCATCAGGACCCTTGGGGGGGCCTACAATGAGCAGTTCTTC. Translation: CAIRTLGGAYNEQFF.

This clonotype was seen ten or more times. This rearrangement joins TRBV5-4 to TRBJ2-5; D is ambiguous. V gave up 0 bases and J gave up 5 bases, with 8 bases separating them. This CDR3 is 13 amino acids long. Per the germline V gene, CDR1 is SGHNT and CDR2 is YYREEE (reference sequence). CDR3 bases: TGTGCCAGCAGCTTGGAGGGTCTTGAGACCCAGTACTTC. Amino acid sequence: CASSLEGLETQYF.

In its sample, this clonotype was seen many times. The V call is TRBV7-3, the J call TRBJ2-1; TRBD1 matches 10 bases. The CDR3 consists of 15 residues. The V segment lost 3 bases and the J segment 8 bases; nucleotides outside the gene matches: 7. Germline CDR1 and CDR2: SGHTA and FQGTGA. CDR3 nucleotide sequence: TGTGCCAGCAGCTTCGGGACAGGGGCTCGGGATGAGCAGTTCTTC. This codes for CASSFGTGARDEQFF.